Below are 2 T cell receptor beta chains sequenced from a single sample in a study of radiation and T cells in renal cell carcinoma. Generated by immunoSEQ multiplex PCR, the TCRdb table keeps only in-frame clones and is missing some. The sample contains 97,000 or so clones, 65% to 90% of which appear only once. The sample's time point: blood 4 weeks post-SBRT, at nephrectomy. Treatment here: 15 Gy SBRT to primary tumor, nephrectomy 4 weeks later. The source material was blood, sampled from a patient whose treatment included radiotherapy and nephrectomy. The receptors were sampled from a man in his 60s with renal cell carcinoma.

The V and J genes are TRBV7-2 and TRBJ2-2; D is ambiguous. The CDR3 extends over 17 amino acids. The germline gives CDR1 SGHTA, CDR2 FQGNSA. V lost 0 bases, J lost 0 bases, and 11 bases lay in between. The CDR3 protein is CASSLARAHANTGELFF. CDR3 DNA sequence: TGTGCCAGCAGCTTAGCCAGAGCTCACGCGAACACCGGGGAGCTGTTTTTT.

The rearrangement joins TRBV11-2 to TRBJ2-2, with D tentatively TRBD1 or TRBD2 (6 bases each). The length of the CDR3 is 16 residues. Trimming cost V 3 bases and J 1 base, with 12 bases left between them. Germline V lookup: CDR1 SGHAT, CDR2 FQNNGV. DNA of the CDR3: TGTGCCAGCAGCTTCGGGGGCGGGTGGAACACCGGGGAGCTGTTTTTT. Its translation: CASSFGGGWNTGELFF.